This entry lists 10 T cell receptor beta chains sequenced from one sample in a study of cytomegalovirus exposure and HLA in healthy donors. With 60 Vbeta and 13 Jbeta primers, the PCR was carried out. TCRdb's copy holds only in-frame clones and misses some; the assay was immunoSEQ multiplex PCR. The sample lists about 130,000 clones; 79% were seen once. Sequenced sample: PBMCs. The receptors here all came from a young man in good health and CMV-seronegative.

The CDR3 here is CAISRTGDDGYTF. The CDR3 DNA reads TGTGCCATCAGTAGGACAGGGGATGATGGCTACACCTTC. The gene calls are TRBV10-3 and TRBJ1-2; TRBD1 matches 9 bases. Germline V gene sequence: CDR1 ENHRY, CDR2 SYGVKD. There are 13 residues in the CDR3. V trimming: 5 bases; J trimming: 6 bases; junction bases outside the gene matches: 4.

J is TRBJ2-7 and V is TRBV5-6, with TRBD2 matching over 11 bases. V lost 1 base to trimming and J lost 2 bases; unmatched junction nucleotides: 5. The CDR3 contains 16 residues. The germline CDR1 and CDR2 sequences are SGHDT and YYEEEE. DNA of the CDR3: TGTGCCAGCAGCTTGTTGGGGACTAGCGGAACCTACGAGCAGTACTTC. Translating it yields CASSLLGTSGTYEQYF.

The chain is built from TRBV5-1 and TRBJ1-1; 9 positions agree with TRBD1. Germline assignment: CDR1 SGHRS and CDR2 YFSETQ. The CDR3 is 15 amino acids. Trimming took 3 bases from V and 6 from J; bases not matched to a gene: 9. CDR3 protein: CASSSLQGAVAEAFF. The CDR3 DNA sequence: TGCGCCAGCAGCTCCCTACAGGGGGCGGTAGCTGAAGCTTTCTTT.

The chain has TRBV7-3 and TRBJ2-1, with D perhaps matching TRBD2 (6 bases). The length of the CDR3 is 16 residues. The V gene's germline CDR1 is SGHTA and CDR2 FQGTGA. Between the trimmed V and J ends, which lost 4 bases and 2 bases, there was a span of 15 bases. The chain's CDR3 is CASSSTGSRAYNEQFF. DNA for the CDR3: TGTGCCAGCAGCTCAACCGGGAGTCGAGCCTACAATGAGCAGTTCTTC.

The genes are TRBV7-2 and TRBJ2-1; tentatively, D is TRBD2 (5 bases). The germline V and J ends were trimmed by 5 bases and 9 bases, with 14 bases remaining between them. The CDR3 spans 13 residues. CDR1 is SGHTA and CDR2 is FQGNSA in the germline V gene. CDR3 residues: CASSPTRGSEQFF. The CDR3 DNA reads TGTGCCAGCAGCCCCACTAGAGGTAGTGAGCAGTTCTTC. The full variable domain, rest sourced from reference TRBV7-2 and TRBJ2-1, is GAGVSQSPSNKVTEKGKDVELRCDPISGHTALYWYRQSLGQGLEFLIYFQGNSAPDKSGLPSDRFSAERTGGSVSTLTIQRTQQEDSAVYLCASSPTRGSEQFFGPGTRLTVL.

This clone appeared a single time. The chain links TRBV28 to TRBJ2-1, with TRBD2 matching over 11 bases. The ends lost 4 bases at V and 4 bases at J; junction bases unmatched: 12. CDR1 and CDR2 (germline): MDHEN, SYDVKM. CDR3 length equals 18 residues. CDR3 region: CASSSPASGLAGYNEQFF. Here the CDR3 DNA reads TGTGCCAGCAGTTCGCCTGCCTCCGGACTAGCGGGTTACAATGAGCAGTTCTTC.

The rearrangement uses TRBV6-5 and TRBJ2-1; TRBD2 matches at 8 bases. Germline CDR1 and CDR2: MNHEY and SVGAGI. V lost 0 bases, J lost 2 bases, and 3 bases stayed unmatched. The CDR3 runs to 16 residues. The CDR3 loop reads CASSYSNSGAYNEQFF. The CDR3 coding sequence is TGTGCCAGCAGTTACTCGAATAGCGGGGCCTACAATGAGCAGTTCTTC.

The chain couples TRBV29-1 to TRBJ2-3, with 8 positions matching TRBD2. Germline-derived CDR1 and CDR2 are SQVTM and ANQGSEA. V shed 7 bases, J shed 1 base, and the junction held 7 bases outside the gene matches. CDR3 length: 14 residues. The CDR3 reads CSAKSGSGTDTQYF. CDR3 DNA sequence: TGCAGCGCTAAGAGCGGGAGTGGCACAGATACGCAGTATTTT.

V and J are TRBV9 and TRBJ2-3, with TRBD2 matching 11 bases. With 3 bases clipped from V and 0 bases from J, the junction kept 3 bases outside the gene matches. Germline V gene lookup returns CDR1 SGDLS and CDR2 YYNGEE. This CDR3 is 16 amino acids long. CDR3 coding DNA: TGTGCCAGCAGCGCGACTAGCGGGATTAGCACAGATACGCAGTATTTT. Protein sequence: CASSATSGISTDTQYF.

Here the CDR3 reads CASRVGLAELYGTDTQYF. The CDR3 DNA is TGCGCCAGCAGAGTGGGACTAGCGGAGCTGTATGGCACAGATACGCAGTATTTT. The gene calls are TRBV10-2 and TRBJ2-3, with TRBD2 matching 11 bases. Germline assignment: CDR1 WSHSY and CDR2 SAAADI. V lost 6 bases, J lost 1 base, and 12 bases stayed unmatched. The CDR3 totals 18 residues.